This entry is about one TCR beta chain. TCRdb recomputed calls from the 5' RACE reads with MiXCR, one row per CDR3 protein. Of tens of thousands of distinct CDR3 sequences in the sample, approximately 19% are singletons; the top ten hold 20% to 25%. This sample was taken from a study of spatial heterogeneity in lung cancer. Described time point: blood at routine non-recurrence follow-up after resection. Looked up from germline, CDR1 is MNHEY and CDR2 is SVGAGI. V dropped 6 bases and J dropped 5; count of bases not matched to a gene: 9. The CDR3 extends over 15 amino acids. The chain joins TRBV6-5 to TRBJ2-2, with TRBD1 matching 7 bases. The clonotype was recovered from a male donor with early-stage non-small cell lung cancer. Material: PBMCs, obtained at follow-up. The DNA for the CDR3 is TGTGCCAGCAGAATACAGGGGCTGGCGACCGGGGAGCTGTTTTTT. Amino acid sequence: CASRIQGLATGELFF.